What follows is one T cell receptor beta chain and its context. Its antigen is unknown. This sample is drawn from a study of cytomegalovirus exposure and HLA in healthy donors. Study-wide background: Among around 170 million T cells, an earlier analysis found 117 million unique TCR beta sequences. Study-wide points: Researchers catalogued about 160 TCR beta chains as cytomegalovirus-associated. A later analysis linked a missense variant in DCLRE1C to the trimming of TCR beta V and J genes.

Primers: 60 Vbeta forward and 13 Jbeta reverse. This table comes from immunoSEQ multiplex PCR, and its TCRdb copy is limited to in-frame clones, with some not included. The data show more than 95,000 clones, approximately 72% seen once. Sequencing was done on a sample of PBMCs. The TCR comes from a woman in her forties or fifties in good health and CMV-seropositive.

CDR3 in amino acids: CAYAQGSFGEAFF. In nucleotides, the CDR3 is TGTGCCTACGCCCAGGGATCTTTTGGTGAAGCTTTCTTT. V is TRBV7-9 and J is TRBJ1-1, with D maybe TRBD1 (5 bases). The germline V and J ends were trimmed by 11 bases and 7 bases, with 20 bases remaining between them. Per the germline V gene, CDR1 is SEHNR and CDR2 is FQNEAQ (reference sequence). The CDR3 is 13 residues long. The full variable domain, with the rest looked up from reference TRBV7-9 and TRBJ1-1, is DTGVSQNPRHKITKRGQNVTFRCDPISEHNRLYWYRQTLGQGPEFLTYFQNEAQLEKSRLLSDRFSAERPKGSFSTLEIQRTEQGDSAMYLCAYAQGSFGEAFFGQGTRLTVV.